This T cell receptor beta chain was retrieved from a study of HIV-infected patients and healthy controls. Study-wide points: Healthy controls carried many MAIT alpha-chain CDR3s, while HIV+ repertoires had few.

This clonotype was seen ten or more times. Antigen specificity is unknown. V lost 4 bases to trimming and J lost 2 bases, with 4 bases between them. CDR3 length: 11 amino acids. Germline V gene data show CDR1 as SGHNT and CDR2 as YYREEE (reference sequence). Reverse transcription used 500 to 550 ng RNA and constant-region primers for alpha and beta. Using multiplexing indices, alpha and beta chain libraries were generated apart by chain-specific third strand synthesis. One entry per CDR3 protein, called by TCRdb with MiXCR from the 5' RACE reads. This sample yields 15,000 to 20,000 distinct CDR3 sequences, of which about 8.5% are seen a single time; less than 25% belongs to the top ten. Follow-up blood was drawn about 14 weeks, roughly three months, after antiretroviral therapy began. All unsorted peripheral T cells were captured because whole blood was used without fractionation.

This clonotype was sampled from an adult with HIV infection. J is TRBJ2-7 and V is TRBV5-4; D unclear. This material consisted of blood, taken during antiretroviral therapy. The CDR3 here is CASSTAYEQYF. The DNA of the CDR3 is TGTGCCAGCAGCACCGCCTACGAGCAGTACTTC. The full variable domain, completed using reference TRBV5-4 and TRBJ2-7, is ETGVTQSPTHLIKTRGQQVTLRCSSQSGHNTVSWYQQALGQGPQFIFQYYREEENGRGNFPPRFSGLQFPNYSSELNVNALELDDSALYLCASSTAYEQYFGPGTRLTVT.